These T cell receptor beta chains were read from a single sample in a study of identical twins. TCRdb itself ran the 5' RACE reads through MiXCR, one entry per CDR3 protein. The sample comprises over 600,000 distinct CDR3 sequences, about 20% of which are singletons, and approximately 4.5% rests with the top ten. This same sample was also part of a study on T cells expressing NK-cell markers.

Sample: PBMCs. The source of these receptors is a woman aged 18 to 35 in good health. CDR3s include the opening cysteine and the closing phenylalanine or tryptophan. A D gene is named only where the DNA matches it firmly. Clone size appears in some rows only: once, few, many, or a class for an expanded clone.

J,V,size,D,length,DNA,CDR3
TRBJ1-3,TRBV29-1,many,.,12,TGCAGCGTGCCGATGGGTGGAAACACCATATATTTT,CSVPMGGNTIYF
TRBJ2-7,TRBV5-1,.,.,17,TGCGCCAGCAGCCGGACCGCCTCCCCCCCCGAATACTACGAGCAGTACTTC,CASSRTASPPEYYEQYF
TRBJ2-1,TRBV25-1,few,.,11,TGTGCCAGCAGTGCACCGGTGGGGCAGTTCTTC,CASSAPVGQFF
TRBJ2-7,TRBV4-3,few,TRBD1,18,TGCGCCAGCAGCCAAGAAATTTTCGGGACAGGGGGGTTTTACGAGCAGTACTTC,CASSQEIFGTGGFYEQYF
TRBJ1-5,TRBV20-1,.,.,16,TGCAGTGCTAGAGATCGGGGCAGGGTGAGCAATCAGCCCCAGCATTTT,CSARDRGRVSNQPQHF
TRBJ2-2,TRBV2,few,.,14,TGTGCCAGCAGATCACAGGGCTCGGGCGGGGAGCTGTTTTTT,CASRSQGSGGELFF
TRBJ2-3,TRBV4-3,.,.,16,TGCGCCAGCAGCCAAGATCGGGCGAGCCGCACAGATACGCAGTATTTT,CASSQDRASRTDTQYF
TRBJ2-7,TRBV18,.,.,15,TGTGCCAGCTCACCTTCACAGGGATACGGAGCCGAGCAGTACTTC,CASSPSQGYGAEQYF
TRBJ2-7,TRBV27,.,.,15,TGTGCCAGCAGTACCCATAGCGGTACCTCCTACGAGCAGTACTTC,CASSTHSGTSYEQYF
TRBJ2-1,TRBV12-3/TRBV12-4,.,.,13,TGTGCCAGCAGCCGATCGGACGGCAATGAGCAGTTCTTC,CASSRSDGNEQFF
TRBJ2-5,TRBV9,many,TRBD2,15,TGTGCCAGCAGCGTGGTAGCGGGTGGGAAAGGGACCCAGTACTTC,CASSVVAGGKGTQYF
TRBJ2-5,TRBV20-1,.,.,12,TGCAGTGCTAGAGGCTCAATGGAGACCCAGTACTTC,CSARGSMETQYF
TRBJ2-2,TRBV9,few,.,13,TGTGCCAGCAGCCCCCACAGGGAAGGGGAGCTGTTTTTT,CASSPHREGELFF
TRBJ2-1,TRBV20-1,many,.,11,TGCAGTGCTAGTCTCTACAATGAGCAGTTCTTC,CSASLYNEQFF
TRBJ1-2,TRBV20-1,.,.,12,TGCAGTGCCGCCGACTCGACTCGGGGCTACACCTTC,CSAADSTRGYTF
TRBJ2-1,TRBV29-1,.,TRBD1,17,TGCAGCGTTGAAGGTAAATTCCGGGACAGAAGCTACAATGAGCAGTTCTTC,CSVEGKFRDRSYNEQFF
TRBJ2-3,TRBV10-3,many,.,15,TGTGCCATCAGTGAGTCATATAGCCTTACAGATACGCAGTATTTT,CAISESYSLTDTQYF
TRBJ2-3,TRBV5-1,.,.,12,TGCGCCAGCAGATCGAATGGAGATACGCAGTATTTT,CASRSNGDTQYF
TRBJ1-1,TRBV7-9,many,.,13,TGTGCCAGCAGCCAAAGGGGTGCCACTGAAGCTTTCTTT,CASSQRGATEAFF
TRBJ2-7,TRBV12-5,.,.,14,TGTGCTAGTGGCATGGACGTCCTCTCCTACGAGCAGTACTTC,CASGMDVLSYEQYF
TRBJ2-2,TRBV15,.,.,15,TGTGCCACCAGCATTTACGTCACCAACACCGGGGAGCTGTTTTTT,CATSIYVTNTGELFF
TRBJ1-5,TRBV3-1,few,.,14,TGTGCCAGCAGCTATACAGGGAGCGATCAGCCCCAGCATTTT,CASSYTGSDQPQHF
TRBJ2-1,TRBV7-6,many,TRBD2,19,TGTGCCAGCAGCTCCTTAGACCTAGCGGGAGGGAGCTCCTACAATGAGCAGTTCTTC,CASSSLDLAGGSSYNEQFF
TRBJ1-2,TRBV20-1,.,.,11,TGCAGTGCTGTCTACTCCCGGGACATCCTGTTC,CSAVYSRDILF
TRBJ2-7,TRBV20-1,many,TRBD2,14,TGCAGTGCTAGACGGAGCGGGAGAGTGCAAGAGCAGTACTTC,CSARRSGRVQEQYF
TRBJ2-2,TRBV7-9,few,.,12,TGTGCCAGCAGCGGGGACAACGGGGAGCTGTTTTTT,CASSGDNGELFF
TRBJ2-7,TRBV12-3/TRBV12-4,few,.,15,TGTGCCAGCAGTACCCGGGACTGGGCCCTCTACGAGCAGTACTTC,CASSTRDWALYEQYF
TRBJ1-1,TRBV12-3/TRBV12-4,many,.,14,TGTGCCAGCAGGGCGGACGGCATGAACACTGAAGCTTTCTTT,CASRADGMNTEAFF
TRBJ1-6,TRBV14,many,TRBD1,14,TGTGCCAGCAAGGGACAGGGGTATAATTCACCCCTCCACTTT,CASKGQGYNSPLHF
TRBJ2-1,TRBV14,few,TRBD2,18,TGTGCCAGCAGCCTCCCTCGGACTAGCGGGGGGGCCAGAGATGAGCAGTTCTTC,CASSLPRTSGGARDEQFF
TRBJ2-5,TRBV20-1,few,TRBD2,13,TGCAGTGCTTTAGCGGGGGGAGTGGCGGCCCAGTACTTC,CSALAGGVAAQYF
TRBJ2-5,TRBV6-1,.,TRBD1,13,TGTGCCAGCAGTCGATGGACAGGAGAGACCCAGTACTTC,CASSRWTGETQYF
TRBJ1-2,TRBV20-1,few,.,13,TGCAGTGTTCTAACTCACACGATAAGGGGGTACACCTTC,CSVLTHTIRGYTF
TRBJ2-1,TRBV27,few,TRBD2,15,TGTGCCAGCAGTTTTCGCGCTAGCGGAGACAATGAGCAGTTCTTC,CASSFRASGDNEQFF
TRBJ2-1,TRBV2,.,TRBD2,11,TGTGCCAGCAAGCGGGAGGATGAGCAGTTCTTC,CASKREDEQFF
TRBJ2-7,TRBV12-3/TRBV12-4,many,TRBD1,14,TGTGCCAGCAGCCTAGGACAGGGAAGCTACGAGCAGTACTTC,CASSLGQGSYEQYF
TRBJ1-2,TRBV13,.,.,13,TGTGCCAGCAGCTTAGAGGGCAGCTATGGCTACACCTTC,CASSLEGSYGYTF
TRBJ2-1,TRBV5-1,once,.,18,TGCGCCAGCAGGACTAGGGTAGCGGAGGTCAGCTCCTACAATGAGCAGTTCTTC,CASRTRVAEVSSYNEQFF
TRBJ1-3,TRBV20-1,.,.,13,TGCAGTGCTAGTCCGGTCTCTGGAAACACCATATATTTT,CSASPVSGNTIYF
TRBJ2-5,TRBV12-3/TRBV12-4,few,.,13,TGTGCCAGCAGTTTATTGGGGCTGGAGACCCAGTACTTC,CASSLLGLETQYF
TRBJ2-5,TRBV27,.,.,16,TGTGCCAGCAGTCCGTCCCTAGGGGACGCCCTAGAGACCCAGTACTTC,CASSPSLGDALETQYF